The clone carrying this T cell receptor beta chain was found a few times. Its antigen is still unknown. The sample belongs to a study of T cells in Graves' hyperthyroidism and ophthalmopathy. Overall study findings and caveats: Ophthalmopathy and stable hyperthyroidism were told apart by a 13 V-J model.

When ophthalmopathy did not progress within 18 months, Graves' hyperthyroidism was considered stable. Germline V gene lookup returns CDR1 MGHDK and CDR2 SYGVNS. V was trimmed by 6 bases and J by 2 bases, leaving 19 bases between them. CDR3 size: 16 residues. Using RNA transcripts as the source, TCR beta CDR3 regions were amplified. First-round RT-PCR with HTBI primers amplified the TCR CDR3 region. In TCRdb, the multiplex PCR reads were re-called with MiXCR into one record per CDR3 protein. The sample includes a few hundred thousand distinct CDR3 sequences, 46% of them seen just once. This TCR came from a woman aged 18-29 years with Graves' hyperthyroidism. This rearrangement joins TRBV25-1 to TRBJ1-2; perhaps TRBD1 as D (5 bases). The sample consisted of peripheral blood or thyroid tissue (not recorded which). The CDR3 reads CASSQDIRKGNYGYTF. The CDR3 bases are TGTGCCAGCAGCCAAGATATTCGGAAGGGGAACTATGGCTACACCTTC.